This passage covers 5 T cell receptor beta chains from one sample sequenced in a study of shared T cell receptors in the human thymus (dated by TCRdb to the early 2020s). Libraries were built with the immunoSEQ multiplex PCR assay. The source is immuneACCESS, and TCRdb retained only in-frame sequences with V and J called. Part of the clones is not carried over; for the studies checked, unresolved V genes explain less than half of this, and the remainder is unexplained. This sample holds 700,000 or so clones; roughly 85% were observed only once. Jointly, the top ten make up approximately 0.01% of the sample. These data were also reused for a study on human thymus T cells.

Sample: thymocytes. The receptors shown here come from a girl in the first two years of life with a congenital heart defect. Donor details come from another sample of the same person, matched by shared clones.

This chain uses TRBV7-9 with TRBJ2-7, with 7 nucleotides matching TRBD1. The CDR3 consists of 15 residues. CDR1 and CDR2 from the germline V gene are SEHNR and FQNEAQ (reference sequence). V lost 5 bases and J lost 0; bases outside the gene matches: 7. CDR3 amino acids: CASSPGDRGSYEQYF. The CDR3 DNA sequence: TGTGCCAGCAGCCCAGGGGACAGAGGCTCCTACGAGCAGTACTTC. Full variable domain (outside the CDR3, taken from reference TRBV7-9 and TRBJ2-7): DTGVSQNPRHKITKRGQNVTFRCDPISEHNRLYWYRQTLGQGPEFLTYFQNEAQLEKSRLLSDRFSAERPKGSFSTLEIQRTEQGDSAMYLCASSPGDRGSYEQYFGPGTRLTVT.

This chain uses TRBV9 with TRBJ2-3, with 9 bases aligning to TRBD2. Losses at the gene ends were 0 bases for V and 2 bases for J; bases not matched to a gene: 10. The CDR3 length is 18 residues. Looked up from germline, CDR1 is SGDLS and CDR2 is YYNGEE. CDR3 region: CASSVDVGAGGHTDTQYF. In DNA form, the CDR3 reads TGTGCCAGCAGCGTAGATGTTGGAGCGGGGGGCCACACAGATACGCAGTATTTT.

CDR3 sequence reads: CASSADSSGYGYTF. As DNA, the CDR3 is TGTGCCAGCAGCGCAGACAGCTCCGGCTATGGCTACACCTTC. The chain combines TRBV7-9 with TRBJ1-2; TRBD1 might be the D (5 bases). V lost 5 bases to trimming and J lost 4 bases, with 14 bases between them. The CDR3 sequence is 14 residues long. CDR1 and CDR2 (germline): SEHNR, FQNEAQ (reference sequence).

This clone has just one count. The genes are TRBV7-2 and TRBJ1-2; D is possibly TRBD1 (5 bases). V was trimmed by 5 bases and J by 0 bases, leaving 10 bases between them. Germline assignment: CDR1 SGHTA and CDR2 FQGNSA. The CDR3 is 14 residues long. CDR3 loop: CASSAGRTNYGYTF. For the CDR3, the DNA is TGTGCCAGCAGCGCGGGACGGACTAACTATGGCTACACCTTC.

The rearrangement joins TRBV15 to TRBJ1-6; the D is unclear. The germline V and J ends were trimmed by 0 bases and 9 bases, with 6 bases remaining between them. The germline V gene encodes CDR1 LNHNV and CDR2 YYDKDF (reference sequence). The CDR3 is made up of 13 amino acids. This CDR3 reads CATSRDFRSPLHF. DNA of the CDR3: TGTGCCACCAGCAGAGATTTCCGTTCACCCCTCCACTTT.